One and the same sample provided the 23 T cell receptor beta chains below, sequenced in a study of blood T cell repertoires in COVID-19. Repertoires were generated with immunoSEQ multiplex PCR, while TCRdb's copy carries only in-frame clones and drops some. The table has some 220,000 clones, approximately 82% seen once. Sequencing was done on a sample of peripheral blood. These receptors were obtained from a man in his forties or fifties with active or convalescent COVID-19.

CDR3 in DNA: TGTGCCAGCAGCTTTCCAGCTAGCGTGGGAGATACGCAGTATTTT. Encoded protein: CASSFPASVGDTQYF. The chain couples TRBV7-2 to TRBJ2-3; a weak D match, TRBD2 (6 bases). The CDR3 contains 15 residues. The V end was cut by 3 bases, the J end by 5 bases, with 15 bases between. Germline CDR1 and CDR2: SGHTA and FQGNSA.

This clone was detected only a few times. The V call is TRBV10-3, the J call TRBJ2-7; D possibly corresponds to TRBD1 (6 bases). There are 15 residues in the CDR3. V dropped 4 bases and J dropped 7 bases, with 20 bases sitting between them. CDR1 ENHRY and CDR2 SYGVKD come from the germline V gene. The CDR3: CAISGTGRVMGEQYF. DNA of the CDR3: TGTGCCATCAGTGGTACAGGGCGAGTTATGGGGGAGCAGTACTTC.

CDR3 nucleotides: TGCGCCAGCAGCTTGGGACTAGCGGGAGGGCCGTTCGAGCAGTACTTC. As protein: CASSLGLAGGPFEQYF. The chain has TRBV5-1 and TRBJ2-7, with TRBD2 identical over 14 bases. The CDR3 runs 16 residues. Germline V gene sequence: CDR1 SGHRS, CDR2 YFSETQ. The V segment lost 0 bases and the J segment 6 bases; nucleotides outside the gene matches: 5.

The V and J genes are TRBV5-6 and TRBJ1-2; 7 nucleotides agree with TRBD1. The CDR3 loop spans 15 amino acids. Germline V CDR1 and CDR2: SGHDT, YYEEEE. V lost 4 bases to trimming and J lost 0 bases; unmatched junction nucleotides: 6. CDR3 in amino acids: CASSPPDRPNYGYTF. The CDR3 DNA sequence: TGTGCCAGCAGCCCGCCGGACAGGCCTAACTATGGCTACACCTTC.

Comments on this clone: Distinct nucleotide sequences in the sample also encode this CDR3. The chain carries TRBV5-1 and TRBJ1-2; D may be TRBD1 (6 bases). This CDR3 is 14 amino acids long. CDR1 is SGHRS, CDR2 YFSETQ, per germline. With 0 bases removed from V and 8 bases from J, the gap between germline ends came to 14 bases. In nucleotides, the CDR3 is TGCGCCAGCAGCTTGGGTCAGGGGAGTGGCGGCTACACCTTC. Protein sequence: CASSLGQGSGGYTF.

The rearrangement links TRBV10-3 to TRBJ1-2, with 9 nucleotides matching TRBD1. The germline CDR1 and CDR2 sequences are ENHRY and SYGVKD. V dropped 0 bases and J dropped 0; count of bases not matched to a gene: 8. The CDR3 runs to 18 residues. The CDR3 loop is CAISESPGQGGPNYGYTF. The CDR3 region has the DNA TGTGCCATCAGTGAGTCACCGGGACAGGGTGGACCTAACTATGGCTACACCTTC.

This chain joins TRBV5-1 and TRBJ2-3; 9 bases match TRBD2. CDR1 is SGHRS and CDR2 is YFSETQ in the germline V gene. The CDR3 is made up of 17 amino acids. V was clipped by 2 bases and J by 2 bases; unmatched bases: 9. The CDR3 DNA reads TGCGCCAGCAGCTTCAGTTTAGCGGGAGACACCACAGATACGCAGTATTTT. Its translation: CASSFSLAGDTTDTQYF.

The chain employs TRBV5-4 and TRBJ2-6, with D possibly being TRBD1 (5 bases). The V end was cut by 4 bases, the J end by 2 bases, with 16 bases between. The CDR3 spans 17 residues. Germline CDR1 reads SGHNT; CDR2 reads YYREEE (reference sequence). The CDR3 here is CASSPPQGLAGANVLTF. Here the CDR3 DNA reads TGTGCCAGCAGCCCCCCGCAGGGCCTCGCTGGGGCCAACGTCCTGACTTTC. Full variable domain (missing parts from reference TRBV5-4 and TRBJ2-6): ETGVTQSPTHLIKTRGQQVTLRCSSQSGHNTVSWYQQALGQGPQFIFQYYREEENGRGNFPPRFSGLQFPNYSSELNVNALELDDSALYLCASSPPQGLAGANVLTFGAGSRLTVL.

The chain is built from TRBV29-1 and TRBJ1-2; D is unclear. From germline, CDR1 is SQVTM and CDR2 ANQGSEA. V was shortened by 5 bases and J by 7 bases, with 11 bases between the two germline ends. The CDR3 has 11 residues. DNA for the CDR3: TGCAGCGTTAATTCCGGGTTTGGCTACACCTTC. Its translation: CSVNSGFGYTF.

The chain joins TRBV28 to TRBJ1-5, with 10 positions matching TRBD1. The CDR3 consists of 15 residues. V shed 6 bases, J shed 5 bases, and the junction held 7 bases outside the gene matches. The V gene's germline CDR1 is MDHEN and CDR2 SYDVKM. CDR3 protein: CASRLRDRGDQPQHF. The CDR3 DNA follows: TGTGCCAGCAGACTAAGGGACAGGGGTGATCAGCCCCAGCATTTT.

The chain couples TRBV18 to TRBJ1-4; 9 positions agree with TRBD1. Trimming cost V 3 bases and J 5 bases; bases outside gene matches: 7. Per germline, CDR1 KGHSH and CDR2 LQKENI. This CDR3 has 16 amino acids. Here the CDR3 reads CASSPNRQGGNEKLFF. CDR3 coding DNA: TGTGCCAGCTCACCGAACCGACAGGGGGGAAATGAAAAACTGTTTTTT.

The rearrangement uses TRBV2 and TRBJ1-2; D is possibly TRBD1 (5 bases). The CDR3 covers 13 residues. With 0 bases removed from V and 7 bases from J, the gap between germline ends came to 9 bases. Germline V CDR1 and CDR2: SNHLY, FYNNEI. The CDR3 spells CASSEAGEGGYTF. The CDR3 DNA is TGTGCCAGCAGTGAAGCGGGGGAGGGTGGCTACACCTTC.

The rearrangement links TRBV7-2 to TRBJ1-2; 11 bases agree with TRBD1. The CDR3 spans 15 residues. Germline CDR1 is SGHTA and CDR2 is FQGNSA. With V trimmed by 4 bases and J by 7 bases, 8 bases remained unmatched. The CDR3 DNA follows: TGTGCCAGCAGCTCCTATTGGACAGGGGGCTCTGGCTACACCTTC. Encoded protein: CASSSYWTGGSGYTF.

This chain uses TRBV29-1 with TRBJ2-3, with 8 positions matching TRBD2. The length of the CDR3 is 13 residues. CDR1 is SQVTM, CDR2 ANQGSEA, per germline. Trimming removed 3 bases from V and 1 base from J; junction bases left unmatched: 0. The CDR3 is CSVEREGTDTQYF. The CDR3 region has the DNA TGCAGCGTTGAGCGGGAGGGCACAGATACGCAGTATTTT.

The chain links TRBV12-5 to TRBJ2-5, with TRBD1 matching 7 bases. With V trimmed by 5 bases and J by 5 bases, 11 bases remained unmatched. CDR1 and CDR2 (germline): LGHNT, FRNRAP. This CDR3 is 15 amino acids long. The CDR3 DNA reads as TGTGCTAGTGGTCCGGGGACAGACCTGGGGGAGACCCAGTACTTC. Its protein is CASGPGTDLGETQYF.

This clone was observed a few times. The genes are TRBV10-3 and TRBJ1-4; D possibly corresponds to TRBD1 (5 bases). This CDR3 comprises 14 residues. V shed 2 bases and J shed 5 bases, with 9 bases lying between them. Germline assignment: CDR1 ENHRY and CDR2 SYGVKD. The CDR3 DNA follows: TGTGCCATCAGTGAGCAGGGTGGGAATGAAAAACTGTTTTTT. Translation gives CAISEQGGNEKLFF.

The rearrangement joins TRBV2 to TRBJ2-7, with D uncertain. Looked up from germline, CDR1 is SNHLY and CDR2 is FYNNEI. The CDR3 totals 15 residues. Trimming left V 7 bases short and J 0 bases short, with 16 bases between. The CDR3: CASTPERGASYEQYV. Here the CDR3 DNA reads TGTGCCAGCACCCCTGAGAGAGGTGCCTCCTACGAGCAGTACGTC.

In DNA, the CDR3 is TGTGCCAGTAGTATTGGGAGCTACAATGAGCAGTTCTTC. Its translation: CASSIGSYNEQFF. The chain carries TRBV19 and TRBJ2-1; a weak D match, TRBD2 (5 bases). CDR1 is LNHDA, CDR2 SQIVND, per germline (reference sequence). There are 13 residues in the CDR3. Between the trimmed V and J ends, which lost 3 bases and 3 bases, there was a span of 6 bases.

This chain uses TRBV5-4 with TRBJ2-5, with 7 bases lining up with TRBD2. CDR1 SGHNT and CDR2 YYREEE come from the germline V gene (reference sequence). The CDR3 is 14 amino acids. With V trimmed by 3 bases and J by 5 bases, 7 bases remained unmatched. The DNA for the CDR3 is TGTGCCAGCAGCTCCGACGGGGGGAGGGAGACCCAGTACTTC. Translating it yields CASSSDGGRETQYF.

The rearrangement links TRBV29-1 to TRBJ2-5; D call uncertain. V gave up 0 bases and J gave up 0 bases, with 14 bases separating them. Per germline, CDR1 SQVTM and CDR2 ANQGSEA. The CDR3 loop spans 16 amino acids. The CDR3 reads CSVEDQPIEYQETQYF. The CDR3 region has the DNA TGCAGCGTTGAAGATCAACCGATCGAGTACCAAGAGACCCAGTACTTC.

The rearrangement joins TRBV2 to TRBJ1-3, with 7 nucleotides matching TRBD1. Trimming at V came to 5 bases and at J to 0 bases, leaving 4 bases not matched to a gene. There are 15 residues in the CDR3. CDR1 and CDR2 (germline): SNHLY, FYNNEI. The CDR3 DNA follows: TGTGCCAGCAGTACCAGGGGGAGCTCTGGAAACACCATATATTTT. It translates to CASSTRGSSGNTIYF.

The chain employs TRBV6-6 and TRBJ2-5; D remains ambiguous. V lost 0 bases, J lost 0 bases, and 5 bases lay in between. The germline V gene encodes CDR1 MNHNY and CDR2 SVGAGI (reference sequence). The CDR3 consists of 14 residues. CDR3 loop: CASSYSQNQETQYF. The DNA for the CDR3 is TGTGCCAGCAGTTACTCCCAGAACCAAGAGACCCAGTACTTC.

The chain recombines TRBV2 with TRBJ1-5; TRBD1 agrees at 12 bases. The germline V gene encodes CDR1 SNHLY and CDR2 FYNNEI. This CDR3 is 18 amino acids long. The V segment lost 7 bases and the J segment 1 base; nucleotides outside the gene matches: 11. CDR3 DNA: TGTGCCAGCACCGGGGGACAGGGGGCAGGGCAGAGCAATCAGCCCCAGCATTTT. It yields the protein CASTGGQGAGQSNQPQHF.